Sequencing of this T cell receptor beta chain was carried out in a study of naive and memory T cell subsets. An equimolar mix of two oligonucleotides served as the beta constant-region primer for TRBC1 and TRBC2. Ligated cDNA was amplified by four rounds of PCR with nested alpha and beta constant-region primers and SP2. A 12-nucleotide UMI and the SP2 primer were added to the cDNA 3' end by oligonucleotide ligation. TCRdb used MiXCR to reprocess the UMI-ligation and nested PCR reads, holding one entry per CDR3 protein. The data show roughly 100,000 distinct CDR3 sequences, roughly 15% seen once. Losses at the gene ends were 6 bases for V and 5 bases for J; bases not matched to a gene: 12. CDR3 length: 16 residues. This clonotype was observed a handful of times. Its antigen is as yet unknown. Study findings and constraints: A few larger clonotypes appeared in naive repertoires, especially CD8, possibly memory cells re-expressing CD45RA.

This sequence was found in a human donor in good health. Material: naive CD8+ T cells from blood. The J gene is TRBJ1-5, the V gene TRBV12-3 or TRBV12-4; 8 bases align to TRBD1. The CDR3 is CASSSLQGAGYQPQHF. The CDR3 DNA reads TGTGCCAGCAGCTCCCTCCAGGGGGCCGGGTATCAGCCCCAGCATTTT.